Sequencing of this T cell receptor (beta chain) was carried out in a study of CD8+ T cells in alopecia areata. Investigators isolated RNA and reverse transcribed it into cDNA to act as the sequencing template. This table comes from immunoSEQ multiplex PCR, and its TCRdb copy is limited to in-frame clones, with some not included. The data contain about 180,000 clones, about 55% of them singletons. About this clone itself: The antigen remains undetermined.

Treatment of the sample: oral pan-JAK inhibitor, 5-10 mg twice daily. CD4+ and CD8+ T cells were sorted from PBMCs. V lost 5 bases to trimming and J lost 4 bases, with 17 bases between them. Germline loops: CDR1 LGHNT, CDR2 FRNRAP. This CDR3 spans 15 amino acids. Study-level findings and limits: Scalp clonality, along with expanded CD8+ clones among the top 100, was significantly decreased by tofacitinib. Normal-skin resident alphabeta T cells also appear among scalp sample sequences.

This receptor was identified in a human donor with alopecia areata. The input for sequencing was CD8+ T cells sorted from blood, taken at week 24, from a patient treated with tofacitinib. This rearrangement joins TRBV12-5 to TRBJ2-5; unclear D gene. CDR3 loop: CASGHDSWVSETQYF. The CDR3 coding sequence is TGTGCTAGTGGTCATGATTCGTGGGTTTCAGAGACCCAGTACTTC.